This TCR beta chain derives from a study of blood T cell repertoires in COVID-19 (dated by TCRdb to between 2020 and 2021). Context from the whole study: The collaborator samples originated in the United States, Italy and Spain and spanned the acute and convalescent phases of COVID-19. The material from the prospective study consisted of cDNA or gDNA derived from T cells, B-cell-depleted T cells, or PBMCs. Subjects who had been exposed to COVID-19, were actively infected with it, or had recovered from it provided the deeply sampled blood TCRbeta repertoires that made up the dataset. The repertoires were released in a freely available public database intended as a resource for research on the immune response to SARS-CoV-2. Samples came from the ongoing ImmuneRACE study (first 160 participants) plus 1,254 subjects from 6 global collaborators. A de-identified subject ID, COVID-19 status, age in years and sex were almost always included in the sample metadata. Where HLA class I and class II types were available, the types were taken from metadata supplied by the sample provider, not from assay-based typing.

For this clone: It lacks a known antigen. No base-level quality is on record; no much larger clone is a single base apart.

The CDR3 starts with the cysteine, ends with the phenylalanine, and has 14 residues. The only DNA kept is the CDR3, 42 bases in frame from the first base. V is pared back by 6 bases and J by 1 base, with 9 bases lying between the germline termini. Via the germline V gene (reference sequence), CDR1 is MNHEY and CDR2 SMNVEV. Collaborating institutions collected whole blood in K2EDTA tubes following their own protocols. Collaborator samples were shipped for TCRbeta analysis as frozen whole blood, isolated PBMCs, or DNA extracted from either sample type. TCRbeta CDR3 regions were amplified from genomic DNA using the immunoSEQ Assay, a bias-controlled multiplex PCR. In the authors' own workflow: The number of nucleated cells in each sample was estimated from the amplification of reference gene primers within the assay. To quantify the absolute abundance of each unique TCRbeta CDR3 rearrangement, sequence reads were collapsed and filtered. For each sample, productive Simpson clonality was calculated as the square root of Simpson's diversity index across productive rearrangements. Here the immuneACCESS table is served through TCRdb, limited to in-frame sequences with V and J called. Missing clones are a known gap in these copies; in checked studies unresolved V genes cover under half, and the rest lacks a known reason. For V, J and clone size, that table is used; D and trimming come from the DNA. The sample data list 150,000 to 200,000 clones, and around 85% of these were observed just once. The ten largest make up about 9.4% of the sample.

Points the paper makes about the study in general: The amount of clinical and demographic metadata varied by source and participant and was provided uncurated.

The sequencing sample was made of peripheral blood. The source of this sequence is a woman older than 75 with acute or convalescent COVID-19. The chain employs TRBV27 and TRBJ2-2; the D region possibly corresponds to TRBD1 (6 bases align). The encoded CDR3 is CASRSGQNTGELFF. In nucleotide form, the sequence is TGTGCCAGCAGGTCGGGACAGAACACCGGGGAGCTGTTTTTT.